The text below deals with one T cell receptor beta chain. This clone's antigen is unknown. The record has no base qualities; no much larger clone is one base away. This sample was taken from a study of PD-1 blockade in classical Hodgkin lymphoma (dated by TCRdb to between 2020 and 2021). Concerning the study at large: Nivolumab dosing was 3 mg/kg intravenously every 2 weeks, continuing until either disease progression or unacceptable toxicity. The study used TCR beta sequencing and CyTOF to define a peripheral blood immune signature of response to PD-1 blockade in classical Hodgkin lymphoma. Findings and caveats that apply to the study as a whole: CD4+ but not CD8+ TCR diversity rose significantly by C4D1 (p=0.0027 vs p=0.16), most apparent in complete responders (p=0.02). Baseline diversity similar to that of newly diagnosed patients was observed in trial patients achieving complete response, whereas significantly lower diversity was observed in partial responders and progressors. Lower diversity was observed in patients in whom nivolumab was started less than 1 year after ASCT, and these patients were excluded from later analyses so that confounding by immune reconstitution would be avoided. Baseline TCR diversity was reported as lower in newly diagnosed patients than in healthy donors, and lower still in relapsed/refractory patients. The study covered only a single clinical trial cohort, and the causes of the repertoire differences, possibly disease activity or prior therapy, were still not defined.

This specimen's time point label, interpreted: cycle 4 day 1 (C4D1), after less than seven weeks of nivolumab. All trial patients had relapsed after autologous stem cell transplantation, with cohorts A, B and C differing in prior brentuximab vedotin exposure. The trial cohort included around 60 patients with relapsed/refractory classical Hodgkin lymphoma, and each patient had a best overall response of complete response, partial response or progressive disease. Trial patients were treated with single-agent nivolumab in the multi-cohort phase II CheckMate 205 trial. Best overall response was determined by an independent review committee according to the 2007 International Working Group response criteria. PBMCs from the trial were collected at three points: immediately before nivolumab initiation (C1D1), and during therapy at cycle 2 day 1 and cycle 4 day 1. Peripheral blood was collected in 8 mL Vacutainer Cell Preparation Tubes, from which PBMCs were isolated by centrifugation and then cryopreserved.

Genomic DNA was extracted with the Qiagen DNeasy kit from unsorted PBMCs and from negatively selected CD4+ and CD8+ fractions. Using primers that anneal to V and J segments, immunoSEQ multiplex PCR amplified the TCR beta CDR3 regions. A synthetic immune receptor repertoire was used to minimize amplification bias, and any residual bias was removed computationally once sequencing was done. On the authors' methods: Repertoire diversity was quantified as the Shannon entropy index using custom Python scripts. The unsorted, CD4+ and CD8+ repertoires were each analyzed separately, with the exception of combined analyses, where CD4+ and CD8+ sequences were merged in silico. Clonal expansion was defined as at least a 2-fold frequency increase after treatment relative to C1D1, with a pseudocount of 0.5 for undetected baseline clones. Singleton clones were defined as clones with 0 or 1 copy at C1D1, and non-singleton clones were defined as clones with 2 or more copies. Clones expanded in unsorted samples were assigned a CD4+, CD8+ or unknown annotation through matching of protein sequences in sorted samples from the same patient. Wilcoxon tests were applied to paired samples to test diversity changes from C1D1 to C4D1. TCRdb retrieved this table from immuneACCESS and kept in-frame rearrangements only. Not all clones are present; in checked studies, unresolved V genes account for under half, and no reason is known for the remainder. Clonal size and the V and J genes are those of that table, whereas D and trimming came from the DNA. The sample yields 85,000 to 90,000 clones; about nine tenths were counted once. The ten top clones hold 2.9% of the sample.

V sheds 3 bases and J sheds 5 bases, leaving 4 bases between their ends. From cysteine to phenylalanine, the CDR3 is 12 amino acids long. Only the CDR3 part of the read is kept: 36 bases, read in frame from the first base. Reading the germline V gene gives CDR1 MDHEN and CDR2 SYDVKM. The receptor comes from a human donor with classical Hodgkin lymphoma. The sequencing here drew on peripheral blood mononuclear cells (PBMCs), taken before the fourth cycle of nivolumab. The V and J segments used are TRBV28 and TRBJ2-2, with no confident D gene call. The nucleotide sequence is given as TGTGCCAGCAGTTTTTTTACCGGGGAGCTGTTTTTT. Its translation reads: CASSFFTGELFF.